This T cell receptor (beta chain) was profiled in a study of blood T cell repertoires in COVID-19. The CDR3 length is 14 residues. Sequencing was performed with immunoSEQ multiplex PCR; in TCRdb, only in-frame clones are kept and a portion is missing. The sample consists of more than 250,000 clones, around 89% of them appearing once. The rearrangement joins TRBV21-1 to TRBJ2-3; whether TRBD2, the table's D call, matches the DNA was not checked. TRBV21-1 has pseudogene status. The TCR originated in a woman under 30 with acute COVID-19. The source material was PBMCs or T cells enriched from blood (not recorded which). This CDR3 is CASIGLAGGDTQYF. Here the CDR3 DNA reads TGTGCCAGCATCGGACTAGCGGGTGGAGATACGCAGTATTTT.